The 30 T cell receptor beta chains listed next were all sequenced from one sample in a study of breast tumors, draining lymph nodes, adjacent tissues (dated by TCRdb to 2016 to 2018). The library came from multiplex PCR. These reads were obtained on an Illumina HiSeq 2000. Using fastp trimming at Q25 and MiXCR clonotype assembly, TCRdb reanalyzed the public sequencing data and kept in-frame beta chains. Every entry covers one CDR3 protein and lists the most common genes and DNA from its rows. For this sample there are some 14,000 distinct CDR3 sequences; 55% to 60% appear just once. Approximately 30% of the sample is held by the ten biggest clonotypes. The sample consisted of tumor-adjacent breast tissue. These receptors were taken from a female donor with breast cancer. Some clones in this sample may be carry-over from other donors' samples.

CDR3: CASSPPSYEQYF. In nucleotides, the CDR3 is TGTGCCAGCAGCCCACCCTCCTACGAGCAGTACTTC. The chain combines TRBV11-2 with TRBJ2-7; D gene uncertain. Germline loops: CDR1 SGHAT, CDR2 FQNNGV. This CDR3 is 12 amino acids long. With 5 bases removed from V and 0 bases from J, the gap between germline ends came to 5 bases.

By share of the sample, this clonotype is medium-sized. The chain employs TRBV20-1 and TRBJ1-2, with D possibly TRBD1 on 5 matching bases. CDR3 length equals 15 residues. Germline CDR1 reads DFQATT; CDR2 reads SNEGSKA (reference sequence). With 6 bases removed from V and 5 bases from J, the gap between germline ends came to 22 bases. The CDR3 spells CSATGGGSTPYGYTF. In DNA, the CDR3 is TGCAGTGCCACCGGGGGTGGCAGCACACCTTATGGCTACACCTTC.

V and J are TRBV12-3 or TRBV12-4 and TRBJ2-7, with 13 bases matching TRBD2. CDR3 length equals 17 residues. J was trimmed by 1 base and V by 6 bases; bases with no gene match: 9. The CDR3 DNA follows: TGTGCCAGCAGATCGGGACTAGCGGGAAGGGGATCCTACGAGCAGTACTTC. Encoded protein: CASRSGLAGRGSYEQYF.

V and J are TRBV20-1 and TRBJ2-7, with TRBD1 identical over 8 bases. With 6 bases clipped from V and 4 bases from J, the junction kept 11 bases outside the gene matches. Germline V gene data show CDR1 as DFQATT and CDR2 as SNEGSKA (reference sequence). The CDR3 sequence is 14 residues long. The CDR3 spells CSAMPGTGWYEQYF. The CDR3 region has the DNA TGCAGTGCAATGCCCGGGACAGGCTGGTACGAGCAGTACTTC.

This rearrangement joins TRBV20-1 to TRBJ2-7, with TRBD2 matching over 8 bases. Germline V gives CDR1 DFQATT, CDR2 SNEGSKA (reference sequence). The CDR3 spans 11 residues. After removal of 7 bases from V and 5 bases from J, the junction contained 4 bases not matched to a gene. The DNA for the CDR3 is TGCAGTGGGGAAGCGGGGGACGAGCAGTACTTC. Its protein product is CSGEAGDEQYF.

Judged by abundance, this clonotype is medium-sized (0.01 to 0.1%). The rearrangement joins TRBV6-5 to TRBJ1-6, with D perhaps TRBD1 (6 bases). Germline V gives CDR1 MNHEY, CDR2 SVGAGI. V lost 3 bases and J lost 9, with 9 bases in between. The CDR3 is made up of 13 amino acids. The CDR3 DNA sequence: TGTGCCAGCAGTTATACAGGGAGTTCACCCCTCCACTTT. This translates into CASSYTGSSPLHF.

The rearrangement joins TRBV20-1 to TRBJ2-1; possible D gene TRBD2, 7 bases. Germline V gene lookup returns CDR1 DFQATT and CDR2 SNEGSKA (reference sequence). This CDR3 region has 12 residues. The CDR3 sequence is CEEGGTYNEQFF. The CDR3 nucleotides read TGCGAAGAGGGGGGGACCTACAATGAGCAGTTCTTC.

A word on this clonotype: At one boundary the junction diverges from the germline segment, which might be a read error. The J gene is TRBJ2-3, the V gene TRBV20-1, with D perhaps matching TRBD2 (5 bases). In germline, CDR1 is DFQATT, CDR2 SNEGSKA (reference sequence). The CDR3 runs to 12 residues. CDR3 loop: CSAPDSGDTPYF. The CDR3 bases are TGCAGTGCCCCGGACTCCGGGGATACGCCGTATTTT.

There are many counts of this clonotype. As DNA, the CDR3 is TGCAGCGTTGGGAGGGGGAACCATGGCTACACCTTC. Its translation: CSVGRGNHGYTF. The V call is TRBV29-1, the J call TRBJ1-2, with a possible D match to TRBD1 (6 bases). The germline V and J ends were trimmed by 4 bases and 6 bases, with 12 bases remaining between them. The CDR3 totals 12 residues. Germline CDR1 is SQVTM and CDR2 is ANQGSEA.

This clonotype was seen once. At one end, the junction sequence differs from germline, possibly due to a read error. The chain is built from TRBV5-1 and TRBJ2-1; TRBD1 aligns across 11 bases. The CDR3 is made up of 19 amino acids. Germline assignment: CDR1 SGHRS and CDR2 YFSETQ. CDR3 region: CASSLGGDRGRFGFNEQFF. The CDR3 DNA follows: TGTGCCAGCAGCTTGGGGGGGGACAGGGGGAGGTTTGGGTTCAATGAGCAGTTCTTC. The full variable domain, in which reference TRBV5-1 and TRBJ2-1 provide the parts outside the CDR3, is KAGVTQTPRYLIKTRGQQVTLSCSPISGHRSVSWYQQTPGQGLQFLFEYFSETQRNKGNFPGRFSGRQFSNSRSEMNVSTLELGDSALYLCASSLGGDRGRFGFNEQFFGPGTRLTVL.

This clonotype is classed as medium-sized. The CDR3 spells CASSQGGNQGPLHF. The DNA for the CDR3 is TGTGCCAGCAGCCAAGGGGGGAATCAGGGCCCCCTCCACTTT. The chain has TRBV3-1 and TRBJ1-6, with D perhaps matching TRBD1 (5 bases). The V gene lost 1 base and the J gene lost 13 bases, with 14 bases spanning the gap. Germline CDR1 LGHDT, CDR2 YNNKEL (reference sequence). The CDR3 sequence is 14 residues long.

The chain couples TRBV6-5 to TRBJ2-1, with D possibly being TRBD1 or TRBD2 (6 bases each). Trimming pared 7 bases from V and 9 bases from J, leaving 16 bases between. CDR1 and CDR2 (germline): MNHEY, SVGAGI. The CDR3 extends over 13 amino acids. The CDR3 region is CASNRGPGSEQFF. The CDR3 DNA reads TGTGCCAGCAACCGGGGGCCAGGTAGTGAGCAGTTCTTC.

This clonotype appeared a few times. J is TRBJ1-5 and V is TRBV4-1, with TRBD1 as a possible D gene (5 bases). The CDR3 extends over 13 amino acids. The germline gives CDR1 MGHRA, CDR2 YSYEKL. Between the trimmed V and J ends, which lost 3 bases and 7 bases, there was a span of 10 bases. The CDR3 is CASSQGQVQPQHF. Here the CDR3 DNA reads TGCGCCAGCAGCCAGGGGCAAGTGCAGCCCCAGCATTTT.

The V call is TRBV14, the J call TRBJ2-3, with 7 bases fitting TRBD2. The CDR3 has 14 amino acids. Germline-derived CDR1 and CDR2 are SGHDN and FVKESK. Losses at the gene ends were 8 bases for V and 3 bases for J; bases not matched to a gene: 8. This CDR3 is CASGYSGGTDTQYF. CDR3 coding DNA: TGTGCCAGCGGCTACTCCGGGGGGACAGATACGCAGTATTTT.

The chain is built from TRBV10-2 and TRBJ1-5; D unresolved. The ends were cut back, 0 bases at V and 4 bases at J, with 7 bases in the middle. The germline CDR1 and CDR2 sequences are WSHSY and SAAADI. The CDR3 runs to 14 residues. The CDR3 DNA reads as TGCGCCAGCAGTGAGTCGGACGTGAATCAGCCCCAGCATTTT. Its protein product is CASSESDVNQPQHF.

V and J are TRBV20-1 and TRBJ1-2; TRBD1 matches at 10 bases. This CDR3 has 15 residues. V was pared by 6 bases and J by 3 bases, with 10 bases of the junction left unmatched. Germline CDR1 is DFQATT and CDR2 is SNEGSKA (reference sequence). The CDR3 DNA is TGCAGTGCGCCGGGACAGGGGTTTTTGGACTATGGCTACACCTTC. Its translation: CSAPGQGFLDYGYTF.

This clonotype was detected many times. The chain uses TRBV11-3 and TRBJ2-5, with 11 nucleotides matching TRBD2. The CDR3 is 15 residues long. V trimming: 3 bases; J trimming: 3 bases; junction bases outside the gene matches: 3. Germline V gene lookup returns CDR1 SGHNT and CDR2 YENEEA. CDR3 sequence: CASSFQLAGEETQYF. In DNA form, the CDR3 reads TGTGCCAGCAGCTTCCAACTAGCGGGAGAAGAGACCCAGTACTTC.

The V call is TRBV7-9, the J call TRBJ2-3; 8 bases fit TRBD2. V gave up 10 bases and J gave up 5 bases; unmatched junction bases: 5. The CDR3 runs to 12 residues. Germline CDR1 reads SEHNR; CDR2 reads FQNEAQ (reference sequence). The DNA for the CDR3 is TGTGCCAAGGGTGCGGGGGGAGATACGCAGTATTTT. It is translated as CAKGAGGDTQYF.

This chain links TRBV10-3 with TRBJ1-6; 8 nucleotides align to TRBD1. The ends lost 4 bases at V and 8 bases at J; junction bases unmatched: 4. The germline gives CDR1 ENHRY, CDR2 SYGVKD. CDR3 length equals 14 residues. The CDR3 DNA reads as TGTGCCATCAGTGGAACAGGGGGAGATTCACCCCTCCACTTT. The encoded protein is CAISGTGGDSPLHF.

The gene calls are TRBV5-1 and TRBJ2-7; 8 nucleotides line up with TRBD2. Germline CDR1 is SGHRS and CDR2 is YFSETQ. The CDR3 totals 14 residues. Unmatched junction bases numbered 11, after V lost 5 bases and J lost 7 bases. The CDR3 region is CASSGEAGVHEQYF. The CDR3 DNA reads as TGCGCCAGCAGTGGGGAAGCGGGGGTCCATGAGCAGTACTTC.

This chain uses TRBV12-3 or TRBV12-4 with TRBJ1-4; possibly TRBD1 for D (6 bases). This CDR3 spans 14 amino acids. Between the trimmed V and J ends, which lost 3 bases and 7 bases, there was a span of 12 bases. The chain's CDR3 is CASSLRTVGEKLFF. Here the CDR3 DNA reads TGTGCCAGCAGTTTGAGGACAGTGGGTGAAAAACTGTTTTTT.

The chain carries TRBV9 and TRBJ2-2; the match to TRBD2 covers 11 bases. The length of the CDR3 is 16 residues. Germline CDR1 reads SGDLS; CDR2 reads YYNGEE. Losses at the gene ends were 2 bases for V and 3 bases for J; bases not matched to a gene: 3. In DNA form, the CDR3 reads TGTGCCAGCAGCGTTGGGACTAGCGGTTACACCGGGGAGCTGTTTTTT. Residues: CASSVGTSGYTGELFF.

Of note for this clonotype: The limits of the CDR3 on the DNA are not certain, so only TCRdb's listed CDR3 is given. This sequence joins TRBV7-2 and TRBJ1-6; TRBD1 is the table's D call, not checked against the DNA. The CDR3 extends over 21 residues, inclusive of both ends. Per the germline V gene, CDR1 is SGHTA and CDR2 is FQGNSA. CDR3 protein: CASSFYICSARVGTVANPLHF.

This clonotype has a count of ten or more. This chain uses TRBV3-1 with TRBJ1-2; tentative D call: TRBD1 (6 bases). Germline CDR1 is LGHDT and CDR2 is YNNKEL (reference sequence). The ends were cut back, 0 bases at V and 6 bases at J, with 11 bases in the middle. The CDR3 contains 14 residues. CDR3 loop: CASSQDPQGHGYTF. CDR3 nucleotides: TGTGCCAGCAGCCAAGATCCACAGGGCCATGGCTACACCTTC.

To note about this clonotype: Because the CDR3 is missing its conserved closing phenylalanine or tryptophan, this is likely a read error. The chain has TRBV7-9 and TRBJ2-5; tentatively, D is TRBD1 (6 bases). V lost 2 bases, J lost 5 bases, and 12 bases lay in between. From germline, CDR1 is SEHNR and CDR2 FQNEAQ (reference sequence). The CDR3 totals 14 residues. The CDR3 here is CASSLQGNAETQYL. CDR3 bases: TGTGCCAGCAGCTTACAGGGGAATGCCGAGACCCAGTACCTC.

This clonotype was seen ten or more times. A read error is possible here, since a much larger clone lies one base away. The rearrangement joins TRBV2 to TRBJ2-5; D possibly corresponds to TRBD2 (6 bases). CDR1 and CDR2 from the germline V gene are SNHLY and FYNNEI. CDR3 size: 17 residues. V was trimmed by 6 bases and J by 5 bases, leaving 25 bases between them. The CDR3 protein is CASRPNIVAGPAETQYF. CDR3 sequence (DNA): TGTGCCAGCAGGCCAAACATAGTGGCGGGACCAGCGGAGACCCAGTACTTC.

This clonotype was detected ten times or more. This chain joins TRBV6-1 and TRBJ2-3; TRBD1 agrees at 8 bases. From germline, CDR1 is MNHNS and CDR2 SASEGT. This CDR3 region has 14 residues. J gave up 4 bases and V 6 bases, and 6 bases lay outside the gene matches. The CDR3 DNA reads TGTGCCAGCAGGAGGACAGGGAACGCAGATACGCAGTATTTT. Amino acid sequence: CASRRTGNADTQYF.

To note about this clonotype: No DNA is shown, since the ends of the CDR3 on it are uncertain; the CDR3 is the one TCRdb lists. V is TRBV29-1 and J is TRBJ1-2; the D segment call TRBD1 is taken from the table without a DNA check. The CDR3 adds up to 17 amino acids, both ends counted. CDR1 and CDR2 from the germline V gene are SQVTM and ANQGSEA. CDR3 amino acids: CSVTQGPEDAQYFGYTF.

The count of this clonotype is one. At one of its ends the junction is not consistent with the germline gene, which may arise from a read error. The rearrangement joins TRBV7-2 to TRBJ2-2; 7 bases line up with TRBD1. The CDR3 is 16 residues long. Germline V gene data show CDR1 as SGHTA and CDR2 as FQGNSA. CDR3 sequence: CASRKASGQNNGELFF. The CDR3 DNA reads TGTGCCAGCAGAAAAGCATCGGGACAGAACAACGGGGAGCTGTTTTTT.

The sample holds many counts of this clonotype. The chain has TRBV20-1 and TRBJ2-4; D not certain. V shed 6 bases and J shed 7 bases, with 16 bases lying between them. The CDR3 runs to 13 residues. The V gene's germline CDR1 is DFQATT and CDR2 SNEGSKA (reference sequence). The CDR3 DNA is TGCAGTGCCCCTAAAGATGGTGGGAACATTCAGTACTTC. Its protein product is CSAPKDGGNIQYF.